This TCR beta chain was found in a study of T cell changes during pregnancy in multiple sclerosis (dated by TCRdb to between 2019 and 2020). About the full investigation: The study examined how the T cell repertoire changed over the course of pregnancy in women with multiple sclerosis.

CDR3 length: 14 amino acids, cysteine to phenylalanine. Only CDR3 DNA remains: 42 bases, in frame from the first base. V is cut back by 8 bases and J by 6 bases, with 11 bases in the junction unmatched. Via the germline V gene (reference sequence), CDR1 is SGHNT and CDR2 YYREEE. For this clone: Its antigen target is currently unknown. No quality values exist for individual bases; no much larger clone is one base distant.

The method was the immunoSEQ multiplex PCR assay. TCRdb took this table from immuneACCESS and kept in-frame rearrangements with V and J called. Such tables lack part of the clones; where checked against another copy, unresolved V genes explain under half of the gap, and the rest is unexplained. The sample table lists under 20,000 clones, 80% to 90% of them with a count of one. Of the sample, 8% to 10% is held by the ten largest clones. The source was CD8+ T cells from peripheral blood mononuclear cells, collected in the second trimester of pregnancy. The clonotype was recovered from a female donor in good health, enrolled as a control in a pregnancy study. Recombination joined TRBV5-4 with TRBJ2-1, and TRBD2 matches 7 of the central bases. The DNA reads as follows: TGTGCCAGAACTAGGACTAGTTCGGGCAATGAGCAGTTCTTC. Its amino acids are CARTRTSSGNEQFF.